The 16 T cell receptor beta chains presented below share a single source sample, sequenced in a study of cytomegalovirus exposure and HLA in healthy donors. Sequencing used immunoSEQ multiplex PCR; TCRdb keeps in-frame clones, though not all of them. The sample contains 200,000 or so clones, 65% to 90% of which appear only once. Sequences were obtained from PBMCs. The receptor source for this set is a woman aged 25 to 45 in good health and CMV-seropositive.

This clone was counted a few times. The rearrangement uses TRBV23-1 and TRBJ2-7; 9 bases agree with TRBD1. TRBV23-1 qualifies as an ORF whose function is uncertain. This CDR3 is 13 amino acids long. The V and J ends lost 9 bases and 4 bases, in that order; junction bases with no gene match: 7. In nucleotides, the CDR3 is TGCGCCAGACGGACAGGGGCAACTTACGAGCAGTACTTC. Amino acid sequence: CARRTGATYEQYF.

The table lists this clone with a count of one. This rearrangement joins TRBV30 to TRBJ1-1; D is ambiguous. The CDR3 has 16 amino acids. The ends were cut back, 0 bases at V and 0 bases at J, with 14 bases in the middle. CDR1 is GTSNPN, CDR2 SVGIG, per germline (reference sequence). CDR3 loop: CAWSVSYSGLNTEAFF. In DNA, the CDR3 is TGTGCCTGGAGTGTCTCTTACAGCGGTCTGAACACTGAAGCTTTCTTT.

The V call is TRBV2, the J call TRBJ1-2; D is possibly TRBD1 (6 bases). Looked up from germline, CDR1 is SNHLY and CDR2 is FYNNEI. The CDR3 totals 13 residues. Trimming removed 6 bases from V and 8 bases from J, with 16 bases in between. The CDR3 coding sequence is TGTGCCAGCAGGCCCACAGGGCCCGGAGGCTACACCTTC. Encoded protein: CASRPTGPGGYTF. Looking up the rest from reference TRBV2 and TRBJ1-2 gives the full variable domain: EPEVTQTPSHQVTQMGQEVILRCVPISNHLYFYWYRQILGQKVEFLVSFYNNEISEKSEIFDDQFSVERPDGSNFTLKIRSTKLEDSAMYFCASRPTGPGGYTFGSGTRLTVV.

J is TRBJ1-1 and V is TRBV14, with no clear D. The CDR3 length is 14 residues. Trimming stripped 3 bases from V and 0 bases from J, with 8 bases between. Germline assignment: CDR1 SGHDN and CDR2 FVKESK. The CDR3 spells CASSHEQMNTEAFF. CDR3 DNA sequence: TGTGCCAGCAGCCACGAGCAAATGAACACTGAAGCTTTCTTT.

The chain joins TRBV27 to TRBJ2-1; 8 nucleotides align to TRBD2. This CDR3 has 17 amino acids. The germline CDR1 and CDR2 sequences are MNHEY and SMNVEV (reference sequence). V shed 2 bases and J 1 base; nucleotides not matched to a gene: 7. DNA for the CDR3: TGTGCCAGCAGTTTAAGAGCGGGAGTTGGGTCCTACAATGAGCAGTTCTTC. Translated: CASSLRAGVGSYNEQFF.

The rearrangement joins TRBV5-1 to TRBJ1-2; D is uncertain. Trimming took off 4 bases at V and 0 bases at J, with 7 bases between the two ends. The CDR3 has 13 residues. In germline, CDR1 is SGHRS, CDR2 YFSETQ. CDR3 nucleotides: TGCGCCAGCAGCCCCAACACTAACTATGGCTACACCTTC. This codes for CASSPNTNYGYTF.

The chain carries TRBV14 and TRBJ2-1; the D gene is possibly TRBD2 (5 bases). This CDR3 is 15 amino acids long. Trimming stripped 4 bases from V and 0 bases from J, with 10 bases between. CDR1 and CDR2 (germline): SGHDN, FVKESK. This CDR3 is CASSRRLSSYNEQFF. DNA of the CDR3: TGTGCCAGCAGCCGACGACTAAGCTCCTACAATGAGCAGTTCTTC.

V gene TRBV28 combines with J gene TRBJ2-3; 9 bases match TRBD1. CDR1 and CDR2 (germline): MDHEN, SYDVKM. The ends lost 6 bases at V and 1 base at J; junction bases unmatched: 8. This CDR3 has 16 amino acids. The CDR3 DNA follows: TGTGCCAGCAGAACCGGGACAGGGTTTGGCACAGATACGCAGTATTTT. Protein product: CASRTGTGFGTDTQYF. Drawing the rest from reference TRBV28 and TRBJ2-3, the complete variable domain is DVKVTQSSRYLVKRTGEKVFLECVQDMDHENMFWYRQDPGLGLRLIYFSYDVKMKEKGDIPEGYSVSREKKERFSLILESASTNQTSMYLCASRTGTGFGTDTQYFGPGTRLTVL.

Turning to this clone: Other DNA sequences of this sample code for an identical CDR3. The chain joins TRBV29-1 to TRBJ1-1, with a tentative D call TRBD1 (6 bases). Germline CDR1 and CDR2: SQVTM and ANQGSEA. This CDR3 is 11 amino acids long. Trimming took 6 bases from V and 2 from J, leaving 7 bases between them. The CDR3 protein is CSVTGNTEAFF. The CDR3 DNA sequence: TGCAGCGTGACAGGAAACACTGAAGCTTTCTTT.

As DNA, the CDR3 is TGTGCCAGCAACGCAGGGGAGAGGCGTGCTTTCTTT. This sequence encodes CASNAGERRAFF. The gene calls are TRBV28 and TRBJ1-1; D is perhaps TRBD1 (6 bases). CDR3 length equals 12 residues. Germline V CDR1 and CDR2: MDHEN, SYDVKM. The ends were cut back, 7 bases at V and 11 bases at J, with 17 bases in the middle.

V gene TRBV9 combines with J gene TRBJ1-4; 7 bases agree with TRBD1. CDR3 length equals 15 residues. CDR1 and CDR2 (germline): SGDLS, YYNGEE. J lost 0 bases, V lost 2 bases, and 1 base had no gene match. CDR3 amino acids: CASSVQGATNEKLFF. Written as DNA, the CDR3 is TGTGCCAGCAGCGTTCAGGGGGCAACTAATGAAAAACTGTTTTTT.

In its sample, this clone was seen once. CDR3 DNA: TGTGCCAGCGTCCAGGGTCGCCAAGAGACCCAGTACTTC. Its translation: CASVQGRQETQYF. The rearrangement joins TRBV6-7 to TRBJ2-5; perhaps TRBD1 as D (5 bases). TRBV6-7 is marked as an open reading frame, function uncertain. The CDR3 is made up of 13 amino acids. Trimming shortened V by 8 bases and J by 1 base, and 11 bases separated the two germline ends.

This chain joins TRBV4-1 and TRBJ2-1, with 14 bases that match TRBD2. The CDR3 is 19 amino acids. Germline V CDR1 and CDR2: MGHRA, YSYEKL. V gave up 0 bases and J gave up 0 bases; unmatched junction bases: 4. The CDR3 DNA reads as TGCGCCAGCAGCCAAGATACGGGGACTAGCGGGAGCTCCTACAATGAGCAGTTCTTC. Residues: CASSQDTGTSGSSYNEQFF.

The rearrangement links TRBV11-1 to TRBJ1-1; no clear D gene. Germline assignment: CDR1 SGHAT and CDR2 FQDESV (reference sequence). The V end was cut by 3 bases, the J end by 2 bases, with 16 bases between. The CDR3 runs 16 residues. CDR3 in DNA: TGTGCCAGCAGCTTCGGTCGAACGGGTGATAACACTGAAGCTTTCTTT. Translation gives CASSFGRTGDNTEAFF. The entire variable domain, with the rest obtained from reference TRBV11-1 and TRBJ1-1, is as follows: EAEVAQSPRYKITEKSQAVAFWCDPISGHATLYWYRQILGQGPELLVQFQDESVVDDSQLPKDRFSAERLKGVDSTLKIQPAELGDSAMYLCASSFGRTGDNTEAFFGQGTRLTVV.

This chain uses TRBV5-6 with TRBJ1-2; TRBD1 might be the D (6 bases). V was pared by 1 base and J by 3 bases, with 13 bases between. The CDR3 contains 15 residues. Germline V gene sequence: CDR1 SGHDT, CDR2 YYEEEE. The CDR3 reads CASSLLAGEDYGYTF. DNA of the CDR3: TGTGCCAGCAGCTTGTTGGCAGGGGAAGACTATGGCTACACCTTC. Together with reference TRBV5-6 and TRBJ1-2, the CDR3 gives the full variable domain: DAGVTQSPTHLIKTRGQQVTLRCSPKSGHDTVSWYQQALGQGPQFIFQYYEEEERQRGNFPDRFSGHQFPNYSSELNVNALLLGDSALYLCASSLLAGEDYGYTFGSGTRLTVV.

The J gene is TRBJ1-5, the V gene TRBV6-5, with D unclear. CDR1 and CDR2 (germline): MNHEY, SVGAGI. The CDR3 is 10 amino acids. Trimming shortened V by 9 bases and J by 4 bases, and 4 bases separated the two germline ends. The CDR3 is CASKNQPQHF. CDR3 coding DNA: TGTGCCAGTAAAAATCAGCCCCAGCATTTT.